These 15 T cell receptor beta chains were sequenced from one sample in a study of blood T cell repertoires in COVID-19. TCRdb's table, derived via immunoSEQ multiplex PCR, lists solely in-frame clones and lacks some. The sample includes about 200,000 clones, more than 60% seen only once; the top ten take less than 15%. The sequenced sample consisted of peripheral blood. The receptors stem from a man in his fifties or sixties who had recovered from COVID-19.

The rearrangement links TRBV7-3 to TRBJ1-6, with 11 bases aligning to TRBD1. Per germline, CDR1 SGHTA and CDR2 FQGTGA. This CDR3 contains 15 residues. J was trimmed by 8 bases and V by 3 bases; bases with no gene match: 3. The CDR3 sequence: CASSFRTGGDSPLHF. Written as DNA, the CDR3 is TGTGCCAGCAGCTTCAGGACAGGGGGCGATTCACCCCTCCACTTT.

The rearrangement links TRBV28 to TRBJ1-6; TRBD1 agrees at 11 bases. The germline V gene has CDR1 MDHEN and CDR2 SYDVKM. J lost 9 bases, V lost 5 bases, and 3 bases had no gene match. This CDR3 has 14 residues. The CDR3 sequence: CASSRGQGGSPLHF. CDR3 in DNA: TGTGCCAGCAGTCGGGGACAGGGGGGTTCACCCCTCCACTTT.

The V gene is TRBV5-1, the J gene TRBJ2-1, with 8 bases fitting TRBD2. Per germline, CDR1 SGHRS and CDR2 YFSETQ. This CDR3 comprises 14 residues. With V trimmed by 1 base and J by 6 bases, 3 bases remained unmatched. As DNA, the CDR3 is TGCGCCAGCAGCTTGAGCGGGAGTGCCAATGAGCAGTTCTTC. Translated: CASSLSGSANEQFF.

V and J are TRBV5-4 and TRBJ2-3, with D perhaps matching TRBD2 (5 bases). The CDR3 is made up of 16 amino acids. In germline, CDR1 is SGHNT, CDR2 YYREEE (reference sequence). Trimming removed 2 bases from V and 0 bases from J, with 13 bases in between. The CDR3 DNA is TGTGCCAGCAGCTTTTGGGGAGCCGGGAGCACAGATACGCAGTATTTT. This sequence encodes CASSFWGAGSTDTQYF.

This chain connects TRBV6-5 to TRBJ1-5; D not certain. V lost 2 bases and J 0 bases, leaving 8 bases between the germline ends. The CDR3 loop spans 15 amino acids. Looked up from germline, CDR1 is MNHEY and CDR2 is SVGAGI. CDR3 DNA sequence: TGTGCCAGCAGTTACCCCAGTTATAGCAATCAGCCCCAGCATTTT. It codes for CASSYPSYSNQPQHF.

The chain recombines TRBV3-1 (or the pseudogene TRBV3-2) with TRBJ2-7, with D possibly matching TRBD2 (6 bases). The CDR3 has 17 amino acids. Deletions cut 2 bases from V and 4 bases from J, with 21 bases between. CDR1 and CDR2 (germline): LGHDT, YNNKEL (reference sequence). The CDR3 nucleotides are TGTGCCAGCAGCCAACGCGGACCGGGACTGCTTGCATACGAGCAGTACTTC. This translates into CASSQRGPGLLAYEQYF.

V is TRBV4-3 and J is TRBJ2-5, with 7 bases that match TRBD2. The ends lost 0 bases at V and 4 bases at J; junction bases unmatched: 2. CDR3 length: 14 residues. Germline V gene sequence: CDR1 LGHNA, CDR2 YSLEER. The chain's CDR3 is CASSQDSGGETQYF. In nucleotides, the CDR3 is TGCGCCAGCAGCCAAGATTCGGGGGGAGAGACCCAGTACTTC.

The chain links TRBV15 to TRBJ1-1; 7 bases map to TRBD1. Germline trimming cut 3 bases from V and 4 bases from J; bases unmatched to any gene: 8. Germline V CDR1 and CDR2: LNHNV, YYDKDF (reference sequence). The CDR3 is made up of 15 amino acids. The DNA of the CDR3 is TGTGCCACCAGCAGGCTAGGGGGCGAGGGCACTGAAGCTTTCTTT. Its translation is CATSRLGGEGTEAFF.

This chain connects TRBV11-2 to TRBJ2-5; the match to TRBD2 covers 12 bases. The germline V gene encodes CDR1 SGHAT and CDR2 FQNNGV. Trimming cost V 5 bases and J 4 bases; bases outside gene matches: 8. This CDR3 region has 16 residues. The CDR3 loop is CASSRLAGGGGETQYF. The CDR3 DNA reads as TGTGCCAGCAGCAGGCTAGCGGGAGGGGGCGGAGAGACCCAGTACTTC.

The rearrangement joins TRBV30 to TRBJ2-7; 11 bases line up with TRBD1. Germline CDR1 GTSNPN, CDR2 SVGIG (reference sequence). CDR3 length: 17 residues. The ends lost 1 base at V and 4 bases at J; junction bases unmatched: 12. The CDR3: CAWSGGLRDRGIYEQYF. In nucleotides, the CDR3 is TGTGCCTGGAGTGGGGGCCTCCGGGACAGGGGGATATACGAGCAGTACTTC.

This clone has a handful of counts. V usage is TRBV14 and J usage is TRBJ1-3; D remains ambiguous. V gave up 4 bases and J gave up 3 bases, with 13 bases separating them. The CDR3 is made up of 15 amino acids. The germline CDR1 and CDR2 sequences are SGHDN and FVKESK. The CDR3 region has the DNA TGTGCCAGCAGCCGTTTATTGGGCAATGGAAACACCATATATTTT. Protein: CASSRLLGNGNTIYF. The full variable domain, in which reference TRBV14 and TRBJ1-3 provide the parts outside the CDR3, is EAGVTQFPSHSVIEKGQTVTLRCDPISGHDNLYWYRRVMGKEIKFLLHFVKESKQDESGMPNNRFLAERTGGTYSTLKVQPAELEDSGVYFCASSRLLGNGNTIYFGEGSWLTVV.

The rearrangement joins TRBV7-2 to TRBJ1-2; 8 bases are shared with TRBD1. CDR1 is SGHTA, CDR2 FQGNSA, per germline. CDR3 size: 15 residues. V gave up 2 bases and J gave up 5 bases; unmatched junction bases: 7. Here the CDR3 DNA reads TGTGCCAGCAGCTTATACCCAACAGGGGGTTATGGCTACACCTTC. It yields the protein CASSLYPTGGYGYTF.

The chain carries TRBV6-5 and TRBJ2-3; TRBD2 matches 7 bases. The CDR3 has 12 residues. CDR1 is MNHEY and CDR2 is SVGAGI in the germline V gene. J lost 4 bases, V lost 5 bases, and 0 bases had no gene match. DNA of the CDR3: TGTGCCAGCAGTCGGGGGGCAGATACGCAGTATTTT. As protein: CASSRGADTQYF.

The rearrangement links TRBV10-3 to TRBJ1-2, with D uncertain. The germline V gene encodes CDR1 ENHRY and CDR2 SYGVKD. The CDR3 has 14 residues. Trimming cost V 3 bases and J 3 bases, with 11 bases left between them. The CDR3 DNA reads TGTGCCATCAGTGACCGCGGTGACGACTATGGCTACACCTTC. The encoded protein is CAISDRGDDYGYTF.

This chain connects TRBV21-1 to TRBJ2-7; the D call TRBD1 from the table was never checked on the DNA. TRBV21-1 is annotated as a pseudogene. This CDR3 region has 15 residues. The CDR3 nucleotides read TGTGCCAGCAGCACAGGGGCGATTGAAACCTACGAGCAGTACTTC. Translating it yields CASSTGAIETYEQYF.